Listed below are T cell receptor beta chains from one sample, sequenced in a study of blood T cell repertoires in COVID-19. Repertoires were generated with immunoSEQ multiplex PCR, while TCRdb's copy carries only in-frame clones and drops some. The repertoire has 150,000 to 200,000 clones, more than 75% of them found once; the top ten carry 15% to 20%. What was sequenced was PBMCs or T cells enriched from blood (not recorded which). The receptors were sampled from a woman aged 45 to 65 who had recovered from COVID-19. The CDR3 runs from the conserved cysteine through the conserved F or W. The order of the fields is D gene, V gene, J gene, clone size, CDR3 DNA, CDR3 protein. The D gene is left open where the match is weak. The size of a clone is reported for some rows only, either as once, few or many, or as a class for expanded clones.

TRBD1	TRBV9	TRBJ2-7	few	TGTGCCAGCAGCGAACAGGGGACCCCCTACGAGCAGTACTTC	CASSEQGTPYEQYF
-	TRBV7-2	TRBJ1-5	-	TGTGCCAGCAGCTTAGCAGCCGGTTATAGCAATCAGCCCCAGCATTTT	CASSLAAGYSNQPQHF
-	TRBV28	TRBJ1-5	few	TGTGCCAGCAGCCGAATCCAGGGGACGGGCAATCAGCCCCAGCATTTT	CASSRIQGTGNQPQHF
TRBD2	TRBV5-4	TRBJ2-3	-	TGTGCCAGCAGCCCGGGACTAGCGGGAGTGGCTAGCACAGATACGCAGTATTTT	CASSPGLAGVASTDTQYF
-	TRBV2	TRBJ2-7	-	TGTGCCAGCAGTGACTCTACGCGGGGCAGCGGGGAGCAGTACTTC	CASSDSTRGSGEQYF
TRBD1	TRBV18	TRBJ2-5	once	TGTGCCAGCTCACCCCGGACAGGGAGCCAAGAGACCCAGTACTTC	CASSPRTGSQETQYF
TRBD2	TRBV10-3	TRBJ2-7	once	TGTGCCATCACCAAGACTAGCGGTTTTGGCGAGCAGTACTTC	CAITKTSGFGEQYF
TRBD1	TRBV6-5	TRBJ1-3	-	TGTGCCAGCAGTTCATCCGGGACAGAAGGAAACACCATATATTTT	CASSSSGTEGNTIYF
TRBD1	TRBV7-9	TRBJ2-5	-	TGTGCCAGCAGCTTTCAACTTGGACAGGGCGGAGAGACCCAGTACTTC	CASSFQLGQGGETQYF
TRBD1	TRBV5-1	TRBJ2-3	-	TGCGCCAGCAGCCGTCTTAATACGGGACAGTACACAGATACGCAGTATTTT	CASSRLNTGQYTDTQYF
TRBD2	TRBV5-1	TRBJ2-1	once	TGCGCCAGCAGCTGGGGACTAGCGGGAGGCAATGAGCAGTTCTTC	CASSWGLAGGNEQFF
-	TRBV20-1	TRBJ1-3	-	TGCAGTGCTAGGAGAGGAAACACCATATATTTT	CSARRGNTIYF
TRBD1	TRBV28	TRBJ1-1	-	TGTGCCAGCAGTGCTGACAGGGGGAAGGGTAACACTGAAGCTTTCTTT	CASSADRGKGNTEAFF
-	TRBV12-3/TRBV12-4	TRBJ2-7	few	TGTGCCAGCAGTCCATACGAGGAGCAGTACTTC	CASSPYEEQYF
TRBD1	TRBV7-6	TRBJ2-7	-	TGTGCCAGCAGTAACGCCGGGACAGGGACCCACGAGCAGTACTTC	CASSNAGTGTHEQYF
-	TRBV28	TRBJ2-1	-	TGTGCCAGCAGTCTACGGTCGCCTGTGGTCCAGTTCTTC	CASSLRSPVVQFF
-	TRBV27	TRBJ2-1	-	TGTGCCAGCAGTTTAAGCGGCTCAACGTACCCGCAGTTCTTC	CASSLSGSTYPQFF
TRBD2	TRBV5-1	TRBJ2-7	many	TGCGCCAGCGGCACAAGCGGGAGCCCTTACGAGCAGTACTTC	CASGTSGSPYEQYF
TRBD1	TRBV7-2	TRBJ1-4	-	TGTGCCAGCAGCCGGGATAGGGACAGTTCTAATGAAAAACTGTTTTTT	CASSRDRDSSNEKLFF
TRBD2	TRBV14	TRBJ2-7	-	TGTGCCAGCAGCCAGACTAGCGCTGACTCGGAGCAGTACTTC	CASSQTSADSEQYF
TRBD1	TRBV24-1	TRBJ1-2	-	TGTGCCACCAGTGATCAGGACAGGGCTTATGGCTACACCTTC	CATSDQDRAYGYTF
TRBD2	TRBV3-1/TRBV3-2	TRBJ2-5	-	TGTGCCAGCAGCCGAGACCTGGGACTAACAGAAGAGACCCAGTACTTC	CASSRDLGLTEETQYF
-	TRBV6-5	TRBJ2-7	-	TGTGCCAGCAGTTACTCGAGATTCTCGCTTACAGAGTACTTC	CASSYSRFSLTEYF
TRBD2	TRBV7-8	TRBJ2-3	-	TGTGCCAGCACCTTACTAGCGTCTAGCACAGATACGCAGTATTTT	CASTLLASSTDTQYF
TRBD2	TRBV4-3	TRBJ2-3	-	TGCGCCAGCAGCCAAGATACAATAGCGGGAGCTCTCGCAGATACGCAGTATTTT	CASSQDTIAGALADTQYF
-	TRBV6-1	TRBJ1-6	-	TGTGCCAGCAGTGAACGACAGGACCCGCCTAATTCACCCCTCCACTTT	CASSERQDPPNSPLHF
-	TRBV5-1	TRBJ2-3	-	TGCGCCAGCAGCTTTAGCGGATCTAGCACAGATACGCAGTATTTT	CASSFSGSSTDTQYF
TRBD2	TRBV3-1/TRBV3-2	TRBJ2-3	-	TGTGCCAGCAGCCAACGTAGCGGGACTTACACAGATACGCAGTATTTT	CASSQRSGTYTDTQYF
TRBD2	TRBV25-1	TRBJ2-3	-	TGTGCCAGCAGTGCCCTCCTCGGACTAGCGGGAGGCACAGATACGCAGTATTTT	CASSALLGLAGGTDTQYF
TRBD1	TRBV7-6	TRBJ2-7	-	TGTGCCAGCAGCCCGGGACAGGGTGGGGAGCAGTACTTC	CASSPGQGGEQYF
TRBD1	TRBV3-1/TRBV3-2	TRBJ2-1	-	TGTGCCAGCAGTCATTCCGGGACAGTCCGCGAGCAGTTCTTC	CASSHSGTVREQFF
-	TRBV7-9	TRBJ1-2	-	TGTGCCAGCAGCCGAAGCAGGGGCTCAACAGGCCTCTATGGCTACACCTTC	CASSRSRGSTGLYGYTF
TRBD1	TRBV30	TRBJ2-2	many	TGTGCCTGGAGTGTACAGGCCAGGGGGCATGGCGGGGAGCTGTTTTTT	CAWSVQARGHGGELFF
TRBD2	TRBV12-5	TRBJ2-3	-	TGTGCTAGTGGTTTGGTTCTCTTAGCGGGAGGGGCAGATACGCAGTATTTT	CASGLVLLAGGADTQYF
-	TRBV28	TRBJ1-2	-	TGTGCCAGCAGTTCGAGCAACTATGGCTACACCTTC	CASSSSNYGYTF
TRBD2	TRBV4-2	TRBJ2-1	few	TGTGCCAGCAGCCGGACTAGCGGGGGCATCTTGGATGAGCAGTTCTTC	CASSRTSGGILDEQFF
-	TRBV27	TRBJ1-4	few	TGTGCCAGCAGTTTAAGAGGCAAGGAGGGTGAAAAACTGTTTTTT	CASSLRGKEGEKLFF
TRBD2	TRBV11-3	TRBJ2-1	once	TGTGCCAGCAGCAAAACCGGGACTAGCGGGAGCGATGAGCAGTTCTTC	CASSKTGTSGSDEQFF
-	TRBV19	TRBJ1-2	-	TGTGCCAGTAGTATAGATGCGGCGGGCATTTCGGGCTACACCTTC	CASSIDAAGISGYTF
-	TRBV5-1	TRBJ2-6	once	TGCGCCAGCAGCTTGGGGGGCGGGGCCAACGTCCTGACTTTC	CASSLGGGANVLTF
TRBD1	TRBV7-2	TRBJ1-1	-	TGTGCCAGCAGCCTTGGACAGGCGCACACTGAAGCTTTCTTT	CASSLGQAHTEAFF
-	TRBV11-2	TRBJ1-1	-	TGTGCCAGCACCCCAGATGGGAACACTGAAGCTTTCTTT	CASTPDGNTEAFF
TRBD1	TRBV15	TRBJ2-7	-	TGTGCCACCAGCAGGGACAGGGCATATGCGGGCGAGCAGTACTTC	CATSRDRAYAGEQYF
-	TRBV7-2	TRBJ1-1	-	TGTGCCAGCAGCTTCCGGGACACTGAAGCTTTCTTT	CASSFRDTEAFF
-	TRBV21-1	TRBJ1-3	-	TGTGCCAGCAGCACCGGACAGGGCCCCACTCACTCTGGAAACACCATATATTTT	CASSTGQGPTHSGNTIYF
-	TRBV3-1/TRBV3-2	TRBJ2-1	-	TGTGCCAGCAGCCAAGGTCGGGAGCAGTTCTTC	CASSQGREQFF
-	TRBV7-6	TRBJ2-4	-	TGTGCCAGCAGCATAGACAGTTCCGGAGCCAAAAACATTCAGTACTTC	CASSIDSSGAKNIQYF
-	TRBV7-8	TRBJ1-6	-	TGTGCCAGCAGCGGCCGGGAGAAGTTCATAGAGGTCAATTCACCCCTCCACTTT	CASSGREKFIEVNSPLHF
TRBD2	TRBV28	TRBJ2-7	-	TGTGCCAGCGAGGAACTAGCGGGCTCCTACGAGCAGTACTTC	CASEELAGSYEQYF
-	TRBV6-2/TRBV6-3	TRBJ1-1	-	TGTGCCAGCAGTTACACGGGACACCCGGGGACTGAAGCTTTCTTT	CASSYTGHPGTEAFF
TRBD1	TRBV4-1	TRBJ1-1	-	TGCGCCAGCAGCCAGGAGGGACAGTTGAACACTGAAGCTTTCTTT	CASSQEGQLNTEAFF
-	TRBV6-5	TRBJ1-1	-	TGTGCCAGCAGTCGAACTCAGGGAAGCGAAGCTTTCTTT	CASSRTQGSEAFF
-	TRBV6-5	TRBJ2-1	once	TGTGCCAGCAGTTACGGGGCTAGATCCTACAATGAGCAGTTCTTC	CASSYGARSYNEQFF
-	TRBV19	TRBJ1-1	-	TGTGCCAGTAGTATCTTTACAGGGTCGGGCACTGAAGCTTTCTTT	CASSIFTGSGTEAFF
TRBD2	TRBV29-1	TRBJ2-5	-	TGCAGCGTCCGCGGGGGGGCCCTCCAAGAGACCCAGTACTTC	CSVRGGALQETQYF